This T cell receptor (beta chain) originates from a study of T cell responses to AZD1222 COVID-19 vaccine. Comments on this clone: The antigen remains unidentified.

Study results and limitations: Spike-specific TCR breadth rose after two AZD1222 doses, and depth rose as well. The study found vaccine-associated CD4 TCRs spanning spike, dominant at 160-218 and 743-854. Donors in the cohort were predominantly white British and more often female, and clonal diversity was possibly underestimated.

Second-dose intervals near 4 or 12 weeks were combined. Measured with immunoSEQ multiplex PCR; TCRdb has only the in-frame clones, and not every one. The data show more than 80,000 clones, with 80% to 90% seen just once and 12% held by the top ten. The CDR3 runs to 13 residues. The ends were cut back, 0 bases at V and 8 bases at J, with 10 bases in the middle. Germline V lookup: CDR1 PRHDT, CDR2 FYEKMQ (reference sequence). This clonotype originated in an adult who received the AZD1222 COVID-19 vaccine. The sequencing used peripheral blood, collected 28 days after the second AZD1222 dose. The chain combines TRBV13 with TRBJ1-2; D may be TRBD1 (5 bases). The CDR3 loop is CASSLGGGMGYTF. The CDR3 DNA reads TGTGCCAGCAGCTTAGGTGGGGGAATGGGCTACACCTTC.